These 26 T cell receptor beta chains originate from one sample sequenced in a study of blood T cell repertoires in COVID-19. The method was immunoSEQ multiplex PCR; TCRdb's version includes in-frame clones alone and lacks a portion of them. This table has roughly 32,000 clones, 80% to 90% appearing once. The sample consisted of peripheral blood. Receptors were obtained from a man aged 55 to 70 with active COVID-19.

This chain joins TRBV6-6 and TRBJ1-1; D possibly corresponds to TRBD1 (5 bases). The CDR3 length is 15 residues. V was clipped by 7 bases and J by 0 bases, with 15 bases between them. CDR1 is MNHNY and CDR2 is SVGAGI in the germline V gene (reference sequence). The CDR3 is CASNRQSTVNTEAFF. CDR3 DNA: TGTGCCAGCAACCGACAGTCGACGGTGAACACTGAAGCTTTCTTT.

V gene TRBV4-3 combines with J gene TRBJ2-3, with 12 bases that match TRBD2. J lost 2 bases, V lost 0 bases, and 6 bases had no gene match. From germline, CDR1 is LGHNA and CDR2 YSLEER. The CDR3 runs 18 residues. CDR3 DNA: TGCGCCAGCAGCCAAGATCTAGCGGGGGGGCTTCACACAGATACGCAGTATTTT. It translates to CASSQDLAGGLHTDTQYF.

The chain joins TRBV7-9 to TRBJ2-3; a possible D gene is TRBD2 (6 bases). Germline CDR1 SEHNR, CDR2 FQNEAQ (reference sequence). The CDR3 runs 15 residues. Trimming stripped 1 base from V and 9 bases from J, with 17 bases between. This CDR3 is CASSLEAGALGTQYF. The CDR3 bases are TGTGCCAGCAGCTTAGAAGCGGGCGCCCTGGGCACGCAGTATTTT.

This rearrangement joins TRBV7-9 to TRBJ2-1; 10 nucleotides match TRBD2. J gave up 11 bases and V 9 bases, and 19 bases lay outside the gene matches. Germline V gene lookup returns CDR1 SEHNR and CDR2 FQNEAQ (reference sequence). CDR3 length: 16 residues. CDR3 nucleotide sequence: TGTGCCAGTTCAAAGGGGGCTAGCGGGAGCAACGGTAAGCAGTTCTTC. Amino acid sequence: CASSKGASGSNGKQFF.

The chain has TRBV27 and TRBJ2-7, with 10 bases aligning to TRBD1. The CDR3 is made up of 16 amino acids. J gave up 3 bases and V 2 bases, and 7 bases lay outside the gene matches. Per the germline V gene, CDR1 is MNHEY and CDR2 is SMNVEV (reference sequence). Written as DNA, the CDR3 is TGTGCCAGCAGTTTAGCTATGGGACAGGGGTTCTACGAGCAGTACTTC. Its translation is CASSLAMGQGFYEQYF.

The chain recombines TRBV12-3 or TRBV12-4 with TRBJ2-5, with D maybe TRBD2 (5 bases). CDR3 size: 12 residues. V was trimmed by 6 bases and J by 5 bases, leaving 10 bases between them. The CDR3 here is CASSGGLETQYF. CDR3 coding DNA: TGTGCCAGCAGCGGCGGGTTGGAGACCCAGTACTTC.

The rearrangement links TRBV7-2 to TRBJ2-7, with 9 positions matching TRBD2. The CDR3 loop spans 16 amino acids. With V trimmed by 3 bases and J by 0 bases, 6 bases remained unmatched. Looked up from germline, CDR1 is SGHTA and CDR2 is FQGNSA. The CDR3 loop reads CASSFQTSGGSYEQYF. CDR3 nucleotide sequence: TGTGCCAGCAGCTTCCAGACTAGCGGAGGCTCCTACGAGCAGTACTTC.

The chain has TRBV5-5 and TRBJ2-7; 13 positions match TRBD2. The germline gives CDR1 SGHKS, CDR2 YYEKEE (reference sequence). This CDR3 has 15 residues. J was trimmed by 1 base and V by 4 bases; bases with no gene match: 2. The CDR3 loop is CASSKTSGGSYEQYF. CDR3 coding DNA: TGTGCCAGCAGCAAGACTAGCGGGGGGTCCTACGAGCAGTACTTC.

This chain connects TRBV2 to TRBJ2-5; a possible D gene is TRBD2 (7 bases). CDR1 is SNHLY, CDR2 FYNNEI, per germline. The CDR3 extends over 14 amino acids. V lost 8 bases and J lost 4, with 17 bases in between. The CDR3 sequence: CASLFGGAGETQYF. Written as DNA, the CDR3 is TGTGCCAGCCTCTTTGGGGGGGCGGGAGAGACCCAGTACTTC.

The chain recombines TRBV7-2 with TRBJ2-3, with 7 bases aligning to TRBD2. Losses at the gene ends were 5 bases for V and 4 bases for J; bases not matched to a gene: 9. CDR3 length: 15 amino acids. The germline CDR1 and CDR2 sequences are SGHTA and FQGNSA. The CDR3 spells CASSGSRDYPDTQYF. The DNA of the CDR3 is TGTGCCAGCAGCGGCTCCCGGGACTACCCAGATACGCAGTATTTT.

The chain carries TRBV7-3 and TRBJ2-3; TRBD1 aligns across 7 bases. CDR3 length: 14 amino acids. Germline V gene data show CDR1 as SGHTA and CDR2 as FQGTGA. V trimming: 4 bases; J trimming: 2 bases; junction bases outside the gene matches: 3. CDR3: CASSWGQYTDTQYF. The CDR3 bases are TGTGCCAGCAGCTGGGGACAGTACACAGATACGCAGTATTTT. The full variable domain, completed using reference TRBV7-3 and TRBJ2-3, is GAGVSQTPSNKVTEKGKYVELRCDPISGHTALYWYRQSLGQGPEFLIYFQGTGAADDSGLPNDRFFAVRPEGSVSTLKIQRTERGDSAVYLCASSWGQYTDTQYFGPGTRLTVL.

This clone was observed a single time. CDR3 loop: CASSWTSAAYEQYF. DNA of the CDR3: TGTGCCAGTAGTTGGACTAGCGCGGCCTACGAGCAGTACTTC. The chain employs TRBV19 and TRBJ2-7, with 9 bases that match TRBD2. Germline CDR1 and CDR2: LNHDA and SQIVND (reference sequence). The CDR3 spans 14 residues. The junction had 4 bases not matched to a gene; V was cut back by 5 bases and J by 2 bases.

V gene TRBV4-3 combines with J gene TRBJ2-1; 12 bases fit TRBD2. CDR1 is LGHNA, CDR2 YSLEER, per germline. V shed 4 bases, J shed 1 base, and the junction held 20 bases outside the gene matches. CDR3 length equals 22 residues. The CDR3 region is CASSPGQVQTTSGRGSYNEQFF. The CDR3 region has the DNA TGCGCCAGCAGCCCCGGTCAGGTTCAGACGACTAGCGGGAGAGGTTCCTACAATGAGCAGTTCTTC.

The rearrangement links TRBV6-2 or TRBV6-3 to TRBJ2-2; 9 bases match TRBD1. The CDR3 length is 20 residues. Trimming took 6 bases from V and 6 from J; bases not matched to a gene: 23. Germline V gene sequence: CDR1 MNHEY, CDR2 SVGEGT. CDR3 residues: CASSQGQGWVGSELAGELFF. As DNA, the CDR3 is TGTGCCAGCAGCCAGGGACAGGGATGGGTCGGGTCGGAATTGGCCGGGGAGCTGTTTTTT.

This sequence joins TRBV5-1 and TRBJ2-3; D may be TRBD2 (5 bases). The CDR3 covers 15 residues. Germline assignment: CDR1 SGHRS and CDR2 YFSETQ. Trimming took 0 bases from V and 1 from J, leaving 9 bases between them. The CDR3 sequence: CASSLEDSRTDTQYF. In DNA form, the CDR3 reads TGCGCCAGCAGCTTGGAGGACTCCCGCACAGATACGCAGTATTTT.

This chain uses TRBV5-1 with TRBJ2-5; TRBD1 might be the D (5 bases). The CDR3 has 15 amino acids. V was cut by 5 bases and J by 4 bases, with 18 bases left in between. Germline CDR1 and CDR2: SGHRS and YFSETQ. CDR3 DNA: TGCGCCAGCAGTGGTGTAGGCAGGGCTGCAGAGACCCAGTACTTC. Protein: CASSGVGRAAETQYF.

This chain uses TRBV7-9 with TRBJ2-1; D uncertain. The CDR3 covers 15 residues. The V and J ends lost 6 bases and 7 bases respectively, with 19 bases between them. The V gene's germline CDR1 is SEHNR and CDR2 FQNEAQ (reference sequence). CDR3 amino acids: CASRLPPRHGNEQFF. In DNA form, the CDR3 reads TGTGCCAGCAGGCTGCCCCCCAGGCACGGTAATGAGCAGTTCTTC.

V gene TRBV6-5 combines with J gene TRBJ2-7, with 12 bases aligning to TRBD2. V dropped 6 bases and J dropped 0; count of bases not matched to a gene: 3. CDR1 is MNHEY, CDR2 SVGAGI, per germline. CDR3 size: 15 residues. CDR3 DNA: TGTGCCAGCAGGAGGACTAGCGGGGACTCCTACGAGCAGTACTTC. It translates to CASRRTSGDSYEQYF.

The rearrangement uses TRBV30 and TRBJ2-3; 9 bases fit TRBD1. The trim removed 2 bases at V and 4 bases at J, leaving 4 bases unmatched. Germline V gene data show CDR1 as GTSNPN and CDR2 as SVGIG (reference sequence). The CDR3 is made up of 14 amino acids. The CDR3 sequence is CAWSTGGSADTQYF. CDR3 coding DNA: TGTGCCTGGAGTACAGGGGGCAGTGCAGATACGCAGTATTTT.

The rearrangement joins TRBV24-1 to TRBJ2-2; D is uncertain. V lost 3 bases and J 6 bases, leaving 10 bases between the germline ends. CDR1 is KGHDR, CDR2 SFDVKD, per germline. The CDR3 runs 14 residues. The CDR3 region is CATSDPLFPGELFF. DNA of the CDR3: TGTGCCACCAGTGATCCCCTTTTCCCCGGGGAGCTGTTTTTT.

The chain joins TRBV11-2 to TRBJ2-1; TRBD2 matches at 12 bases. In germline, CDR1 is SGHAT, CDR2 FQNNGV. The CDR3 is 16 residues long. Losses at the gene ends were 5 bases for V and 8 bases for J; bases not matched to a gene: 10. This chain's CDR3 is CASSPGVLAGGDEQFF. The CDR3 bases are TGTGCCAGCAGCCCTGGGGTGCTAGCGGGAGGGGATGAGCAGTTCTTC.

The chain recombines TRBV27 with TRBJ2-7; TRBD2 is a possible D gene (5 bases). The length of the CDR3 is 13 residues. V was clipped by 3 bases and J by 6 bases, with 12 bases between them. Germline V gene lookup returns CDR1 MNHEY and CDR2 SMNVEV (reference sequence). The CDR3 DNA follows: TGTGCCAGCAGTTTGTCCCAAGGAGGCGAGCAGTACTTC. Its protein product is CASSLSQGGEQYF.

V gene TRBV13 combines with J gene TRBJ2-1; 8 bases map to TRBD2. V dropped 2 bases and J dropped 6; count of bases not matched to a gene: 12. This CDR3 has 17 amino acids. Looked up from germline, CDR1 is PRHDT and CDR2 is FYEKMQ (reference sequence). The CDR3: CASSLIPATSEGNEQFF. In nucleotides, the CDR3 is TGTGCCAGCAGCTTAATTCCAGCGACTAGCGAGGGCAATGAGCAGTTCTTC.

The chain is built from TRBV15 and TRBJ2-3; possibly TRBD2 for D (5 bases). Germline V lookup: CDR1 LNHNV, CDR2 YYDKDF (reference sequence). V lost 0 bases to trimming and J lost 4 bases, with 11 bases between them. This CDR3 spans 15 amino acids. The CDR3 protein is CATSRDLGVADTQYF. The CDR3 DNA follows: TGTGCCACCAGCAGAGATCTGGGAGTCGCAGATACGCAGTATTTT.

The chain uses TRBV19 and TRBJ2-3; 11 bases are shared with TRBD2. The length of the CDR3 is 16 residues. Trimming took 6 bases from V and 3 from J; bases not matched to a gene: 8. Looked up from germline, CDR1 is LNHDA and CDR2 is SQIVND (reference sequence). The CDR3 is CASSALAGEVTDTQYF. CDR3 nucleotide sequence: TGTGCCAGTAGCGCACTAGCGGGAGAGGTAACAGATACGCAGTATTTT. Looking up the rest from reference TRBV19 and TRBJ2-3 gives the full variable domain: DGGITQSPKYLFRKEGQNVTLSCEQNLNHDAMYWYRQDPGQGLRLIYYSQIVNDFQKGDIAEGYSVSREKKESFPLTVTSAQKNPTAFYLCASSALAGEVTDTQYFGPGTRLTVL.

This chain connects TRBV6-5 to TRBJ2-7, with D perhaps TRBD1 (7 bases). Trimming left V 4 bases short and J 6 bases short, with 22 bases between. The CDR3 runs 16 residues. Looked up from germline, CDR1 is MNHEY and CDR2 is SVGAGI. CDR3 DNA: TGTGCCAGCAGTTCCCCGGGACAGCTCGGGGGTATCGAGCAGTACTTC. Its protein product is CASSSPGQLGGIEQYF.